This TCR beta chain is from a study of T cell repertoires in cytomegalovirus infection. Turning to the study itself: Selection of CMV epitopes for the study included recently identified HLA-C-restricted and well-studied HLA-B-restricted ones. Both a matching HLA type and CMV infection were indicated by public TCR beta signatures. General study findings and limits: Cumulative public TCR beta family frequency identified CMV carriers with the relevant HLA. The ex vivo response was dominated by HLA-C-restricted CMV-specific TCR beta clonotypes.

The length of the CDR3 is 14 residues. V shed 4 bases and J shed 4 bases, with 13 bases lying between them. TCRdb analysed the reads with MiXCR anew, one entry per CDR3 protein. Of about 500,000 distinct CDR3 sequences listed, 25% to 35% are singletons. Comment on this clonotype: No antigen is known for it.

The sequenced sample was cultured PBMCs, obtained from culture after CMV antigen stimulation. The chain joins TRBV12-3 or TRBV12-4 to TRBJ1-1; the D is unclear. This TCR was recovered from a human donor in good health (CMV status not recorded). Some clones in this sample may be carry-over from other donors' samples. CDR3 nucleotide sequence: TGTGCCAGCAGTTCAAGGACGGAGCTCACTGAAGCTTTCTTT. As protein: CASSSRTELTEAFF.